Each of the 14 T cell receptor beta chains below was sequenced from the same sample in a study of T cells after yellow fever vaccination. TCRdb re-derived calls from the 5' RACE reads in MiXCR, one entry per CDR3 protein. This table has about 150,000 distinct CDR3 sequences, approximately 6.2% appearing once. The source material was CD4+ T cells sorted from PBMCs, sampled on the day of the first yellow fever vaccination. Source of these receptors: a man aged 18 to 29 who received the YFV17D yellow fever vaccine.

This clonotype was seen ten or more times. The chain links TRBV5-1 to TRBJ2-6; D is undetermined. The germline V gene has CDR1 SGHRS and CDR2 YFSETQ. V was cut by 4 bases and J by 0 bases, with 5 bases left in between. The CDR3 is made up of 14 amino acids. CDR3 protein: CASSPISGANVLTF. The CDR3 nucleotides are TGCGCCAGCAGCCCCATCTCTGGGGCCAACGTCCTGACTTTC.

There are a few counts of this clonotype. V usage is TRBV7-2 and J usage is TRBJ2-7; 7 nucleotides align to TRBD2. CDR1 and CDR2 (germline): SGHTA, FQGNSA. J lost 2 bases, V lost 5 bases, and 9 bases had no gene match. CDR3 length equals 15 residues. DNA of the CDR3: TGTGCCAGCAGCACCCTTGGGGGGGGGGCCTACGAGCAGTACGTC. It translates to CASSTLGGGAYEQYV.

The chain carries TRBV5-4 and TRBJ1-6; TRBD1 matches at 9 bases. This CDR3 contains 14 residues. Germline assignment: CDR1 SGHNT and CDR2 YYREEE (reference sequence). V shed 3 bases and J 14 bases; nucleotides not matched to a gene: 9. The CDR3 DNA reads as TGTGCCAGCAGCTCGCCCGGGACAGGGCCGGCCCTCCACTTT. Translated: CASSSPGTGPALHF. The full variable domain, rest sourced from reference TRBV5-4 and TRBJ1-6, is ETGVTQSPTHLIKTRGQQVTLRCSSQSGHNTVSWYQQALGQGPQFIFQYYREEENGRGNFPPRFSGLQFPNYSSELNVNALELDDSALYLCASSSPGTGPALHFGNGTRLTVT.

In this sample, this clonotype turned up many times. The chain is built from TRBV18 and TRBJ1-1, with 8 bases identical to TRBD1. The CDR3 totals 16 residues. Germline V gene data show CDR1 as KGHSH and CDR2 as LQKENI. V lost 3 bases, J lost 3 bases, and 9 bases stayed unmatched. The CDR3 DNA is TGTGCCAGCTCACCTAACTCAGGGGGCTGGTACACTGAAGCTTTCTTT. The encoded protein is CASSPNSGGWYTEAFF.

This clonotype was counted ten times or more. The rearrangement uses TRBV7-2 and TRBJ2-3; 8 nucleotides agree with TRBD2. Trimming took 5 bases from V and 2 from J; bases not matched to a gene: 3. The CDR3 has 14 residues. Germline V gene data show CDR1 as SGHTA and CDR2 as FQGNSA. CDR3 DNA: TGTGCCAGCAGCGTTAGCGGGGCCACAGATACGCAGTATTTT. Translation gives CASSVSGATDTQYF. Full variable domain (outside the CDR3, taken from reference TRBV7-2 and TRBJ2-3): GAGVSQSPSNKVTEKGKDVELRCDPISGHTALYWYRQSLGQGLEFLIYFQGNSAPDKSGLPSDRFSAERTGGSVSTLTIQRTQQEDSAVYLCASSVSGATDTQYFGPGTRLTVL.

In this sample, this clonotype turned up many times. The V gene is TRBV5-1, the J gene TRBJ2-3; D is perhaps TRBD1 (6 bases). CDR3 length: 18 amino acids. The ends were cut back, 1 base at V and 0 bases at J, with 18 bases in the middle. Germline assignment: CDR1 SGHRS and CDR2 YFSETQ. CDR3 nucleotide sequence: TGCGCCAGCAGCTTGTTCGGTCCTCACAGGGCTAGCACAGATACGCAGTATTTT. Translation gives CASSLFGPHRASTDTQYF.

The table lists this clonotype with a few counts. This chain joins TRBV6-1 and TRBJ2-3; possibly TRBD2 for D (6 bases). The CDR3 is 15 residues long. Germline V gene data show CDR1 as MNHNS and CDR2 as SASEGT. V was clipped by 8 bases and J by 0 bases, with 15 bases between them. This CDR3 reads CASGRPLYSTDTQYF. In DNA, the CDR3 is TGTGCCAGCGGGAGGCCCCTCTATAGCACAGATACGCAGTATTTT.

The gene calls are TRBV7-2 and TRBJ2-7, with 8 bases fitting TRBD1. Germline V gene data show CDR1 as SGHTA and CDR2 as FQGNSA. The CDR3 runs 15 residues. V lost 5 bases and J lost 3; bases outside the gene matches: 9. This CDR3 is CASSPRSGTGYEQYF. DNA for the CDR3: TGTGCCAGCAGCCCTCGGTCCGGGACAGGCTACGAGCAGTACTTC.

This clonotype has only a few counts. The chain links TRBV12-3 or TRBV12-4 to TRBJ2-7, with 10 positions matching TRBD1. The CDR3 totals 14 residues. Trimming cost V 8 bases and J 3 bases; bases outside gene matches: 7. The DNA of the CDR3 is TGTGCCAGCGCCATCGACAGGGGGCTCTACGAGCAGTACTTC. Translating gives CASAIDRGLYEQYF.

Only a few counts were recorded for this clonotype. The rearrangement joins TRBV20-1 to TRBJ1-4; 8 bases match TRBD1. Germline V gene data show CDR1 as DFQATT and CDR2 as SNEGSKA (reference sequence). This CDR3 has 13 amino acids. V lost 7 bases to trimming and J lost 7 bases; unmatched junction nucleotides: 8. The CDR3: CSGSGGRGEKLFF. The DNA of the CDR3 is TGCAGTGGGTCAGGGGGCAGAGGTGAAAAACTGTTTTTT.

J is TRBJ2-7 and V is TRBV20-1; no firm D call. This CDR3 contains 14 residues. V shed 0 bases and J shed 4 bases, with 13 bases lying between them. Germline V gene sequence: CDR1 DFQATT, CDR2 SNEGSKA (reference sequence). The CDR3 bases are TGCAGTGCTAGAGAACCCAGCCGGGCTTACGAGCAGTACTTC. It is translated as CSAREPSRAYEQYF.

This clonotype was counted a few times. The chain recombines TRBV27 with TRBJ1-1, with 8 bases identical to TRBD1. Looked up from germline, CDR1 is MNHEY and CDR2 is SMNVEV (reference sequence). The CDR3 sequence is 16 residues long. J lost 4 bases, V lost 3 bases, and 10 bases had no gene match. The CDR3 here is CASSFYRGEWGTEAFF. The CDR3, as DNA: TGTGCCAGCAGTTTCTACAGGGGGGAATGGGGCACTGAAGCTTTCTTT.

This clonotype has more than one count but fewer than ten. The CDR3 DNA reads TGTGCCAGCTCACCCGTCAGCGGGGAAGTTGAGCAGTTCTTC. The encoded protein is CASSPVSGEVEQFF. The chain uses TRBV18 and TRBJ2-1; 7 bases map to TRBD2. This CDR3 comprises 14 residues. V trimming: 3 bases; J trimming: 9 bases; junction bases outside the gene matches: 8. Per the germline V gene, CDR1 is KGHSH and CDR2 is LQKENI.

This clonotype has just a few counts. The chain couples TRBV12-3 or TRBV12-4 to TRBJ2-2; D is perhaps TRBD2 (6 bases). The CDR3 length is 14 residues. Trimming removed 3 bases from V and 8 bases from J, with 13 bases in between. CDR3 sequence: CASSFTEGWGELFF. CDR3 nucleotide sequence: TGTGCCAGCAGTTTTACGGAGGGATGGGGGGAGCTGTTTTTT.